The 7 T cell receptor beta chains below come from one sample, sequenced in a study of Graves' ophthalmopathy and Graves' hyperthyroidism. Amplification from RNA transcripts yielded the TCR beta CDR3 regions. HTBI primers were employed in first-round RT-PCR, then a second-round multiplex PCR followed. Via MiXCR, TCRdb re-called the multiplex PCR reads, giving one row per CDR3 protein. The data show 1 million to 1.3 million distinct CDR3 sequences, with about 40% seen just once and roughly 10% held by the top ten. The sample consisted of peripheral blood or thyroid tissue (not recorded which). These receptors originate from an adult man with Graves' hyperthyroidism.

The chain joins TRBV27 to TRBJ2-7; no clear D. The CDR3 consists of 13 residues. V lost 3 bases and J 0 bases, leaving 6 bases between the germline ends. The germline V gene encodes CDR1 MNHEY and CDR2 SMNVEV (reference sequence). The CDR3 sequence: CASSLIDSYEQYF. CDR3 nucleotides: TGTGCCAGCAGTTTGATTGACTCCTACGAGCAGTACTTC.

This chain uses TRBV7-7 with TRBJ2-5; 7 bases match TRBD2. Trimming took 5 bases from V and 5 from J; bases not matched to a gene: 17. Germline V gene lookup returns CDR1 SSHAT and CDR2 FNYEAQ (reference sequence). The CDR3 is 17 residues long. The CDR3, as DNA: TGTGCCAGCAGCCTAGGTGGGCTAGCGGCCACCGGGGAGACCCAGTACTTC. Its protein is CASSLGGLAATGETQYF. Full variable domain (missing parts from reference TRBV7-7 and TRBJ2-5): GAGVSQSPRYKVTKRGQDVTLRCDPISSHATLYWYQQALGQGPEFLTYFNYEAQPDKSGLPSDRFSAERPEGSISTLTIQRTEQRDSAMYRCASSLGGLAATGETQYFGPGTRLLVL.

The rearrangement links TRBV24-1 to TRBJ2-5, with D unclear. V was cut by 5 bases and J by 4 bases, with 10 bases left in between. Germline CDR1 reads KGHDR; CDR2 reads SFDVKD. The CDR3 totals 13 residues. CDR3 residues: CATSGQIGETQYF. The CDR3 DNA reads TGTGCCACCAGTGGGCAAATCGGAGAGACCCAGTACTTC.

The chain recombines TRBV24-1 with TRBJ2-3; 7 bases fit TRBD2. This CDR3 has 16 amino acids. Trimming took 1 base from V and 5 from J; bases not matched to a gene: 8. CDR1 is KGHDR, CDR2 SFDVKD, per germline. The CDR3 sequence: CATSDFTGGRGDTQYF. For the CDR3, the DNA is TGTGCCACCAGTGATTTTACGGGCGGGAGAGGAGATACGCAGTATTTT.

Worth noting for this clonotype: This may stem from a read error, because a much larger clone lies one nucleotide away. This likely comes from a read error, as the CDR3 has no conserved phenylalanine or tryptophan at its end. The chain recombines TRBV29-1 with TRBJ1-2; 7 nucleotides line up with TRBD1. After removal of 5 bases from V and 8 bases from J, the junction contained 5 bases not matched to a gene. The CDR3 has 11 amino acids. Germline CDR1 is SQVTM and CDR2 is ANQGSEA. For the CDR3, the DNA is TGCAGCGTTTCCCTGGACAGGGGCTACACCCTC. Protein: CSVSLDRGYTL.

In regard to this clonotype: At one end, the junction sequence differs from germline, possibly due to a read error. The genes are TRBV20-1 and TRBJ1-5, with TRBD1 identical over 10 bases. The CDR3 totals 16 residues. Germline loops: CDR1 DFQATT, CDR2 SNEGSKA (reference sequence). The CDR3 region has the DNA TGCAGTGCTAGGCCTCTTAGGGGACAGGGGAATCGGCCCCAGCATTTT. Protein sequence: CSARPLRGQGNRPQHF.

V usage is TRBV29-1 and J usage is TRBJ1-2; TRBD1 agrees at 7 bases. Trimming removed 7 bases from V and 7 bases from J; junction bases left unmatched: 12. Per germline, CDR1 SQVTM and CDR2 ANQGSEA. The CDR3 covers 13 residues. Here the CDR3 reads CSAKQGLIAGYTF. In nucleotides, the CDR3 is TGCAGCGCCAAACAGGGGCTCATTGCTGGCTACACCTTC. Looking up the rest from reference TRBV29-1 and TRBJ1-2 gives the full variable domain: SAVISQKPSRDICQRGTSLTIQCQVDSQVTMMFWYRQQPGQSLTLIATANQGSEATYESGFVIDKFPISRPNLTFSTLTVSNMSPEDSSIYLCSAKQGLIAGYTFGSGTRLTVV.